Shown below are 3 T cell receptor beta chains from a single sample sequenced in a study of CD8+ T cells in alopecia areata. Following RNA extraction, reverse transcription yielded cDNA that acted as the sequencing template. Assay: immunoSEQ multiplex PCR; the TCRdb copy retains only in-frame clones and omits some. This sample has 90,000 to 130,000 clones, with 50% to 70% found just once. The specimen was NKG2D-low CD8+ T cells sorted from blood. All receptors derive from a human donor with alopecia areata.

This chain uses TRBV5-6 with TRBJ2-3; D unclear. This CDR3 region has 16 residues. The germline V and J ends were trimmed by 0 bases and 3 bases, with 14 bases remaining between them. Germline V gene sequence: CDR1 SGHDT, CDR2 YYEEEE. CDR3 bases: TGTGCCAGCAGCTTGGAATTGCATGGTTGGACAGATACGCAGTATTTT. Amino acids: CASSLELHGWTDTQYF.

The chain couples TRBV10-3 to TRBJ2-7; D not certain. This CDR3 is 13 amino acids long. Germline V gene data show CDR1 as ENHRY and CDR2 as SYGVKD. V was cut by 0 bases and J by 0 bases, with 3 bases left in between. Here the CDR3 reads CAISESGSYEQYF. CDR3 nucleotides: TGTGCCATCAGTGAGTCGGGCTCCTACGAGCAGTACTTC.

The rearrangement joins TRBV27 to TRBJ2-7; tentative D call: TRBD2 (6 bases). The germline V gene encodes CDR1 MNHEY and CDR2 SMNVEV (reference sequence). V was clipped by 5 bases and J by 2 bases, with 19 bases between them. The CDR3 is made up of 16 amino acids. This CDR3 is CASSPALASIPYEQYF. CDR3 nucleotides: TGTGCCAGCAGTCCTGCTCTAGCGTCTATTCCCTACGAGCAGTACTTC.